This TCR beta chain stems from a study of Tregs in tolerant kidney transplant recipients (dated by TCRdb to the late 2010s). For context, the study as a whole: Before combined kidney and bone marrow transplantation, this study identified donor-specific regulatory T cells using TCRbeta sequencing and then followed those same cells after transplant. In a few healthy controls, several methods of expanding Tregs specific for an allogeneic donor were compared by TCRbeta repertoire sequencing.

For TCRbeta CDR3 sequencing, genomic DNA from the sorted cells was extracted using the QIAGEN DNeasy Blood and Tissue Kit. High-throughput TCRbeta CDR3 sequencing, which included PCR amplification with bias correction and internal controls, was done commercially through immunoSEQ. In the source study's methods: Unique productive TCRbeta sequences were defined by CDR3 nucleotide sequence where primers matched, otherwise by CDR3 amino acid sequence with Vbeta and Jbeta genes. Sorting error was corrected by removing sequences shared between sorted populations at a frequency ratio of 2:1 or less, and the remaining shared sequences were assigned to the higher population. Sequences were defined as donor-reactive when expanded at least 5-fold in CFSE-low cells versus unstimulated cells and present at a frequency of at least 0.01% in CFSE-low cells. Repertoire divergence was quantified by Jensen-Shannon divergence using the top 100 TCRbeta sequences ranked by frequency. For samples with multiple sequencing runs, sorting error was corrected in each run separately before the runs were combined. Here the immuneACCESS table is served through TCRdb, limited to in-frame sequences with V and J called. Missing clones are a known gap in these copies; in checked studies unresolved V genes cover under half, and the rest lacks a known reason. For V, J and clone size, that table is used; D and trimming come from the DNA. This sample comprises about 240,000 clones, about 86% of them detected only once. The leading ten clones occupy around 0.64% of the sample.

The full study reports these points: The study was limited by small patient numbers, and the findings need validation in larger populations and under other immunosuppression protocols. Although technical replication error seemed to be minimal, the question of biological reproducibility was not addressed directly. Expanding Tregs with activated donor B cells appeared to identify the most biologically relevant and donor-specific TCRbeta repertoire.

V trim: 2 bases; J trim: 4 bases; unmatched bases: 5. The germline V gene sets CDR1 to KGHSH and CDR2 to LQKENI. The CDR3 runs 15 amino acids, cysteine and phenylalanine included. Only CDR3 DNA is held: 45 bases, read in frame from base 1. Notes on this clone: Its antigen is unknown. The input lacks base qualities; no much larger clone sits a single base away.

Thawed PBMCs were FACS-sorted into unstimulated Tregs (CD4+CD25+CD127-), CD4+ non-Tregs (CD4+CD25-), CD4 cells and CD8 cells. Healthy control blood came either as purchased buffy coats or from healthy volunteers. Healthy control blood was separated into PBMCs by Ficoll density gradient and cryopreserved, and patient PBMCs were collected both before and after transplant. The chain is encoded by TRBV18 joined to TRBJ1-1; a stretch of 9 junction bases matches TRBD1. This TCR was recovered from a human donor in good health. Material: CD4+ T cells from blood. The nucleotide sequence is TGTGCCAGCTCACCAGACAGGGGGTACGGCACTGAAGCTTTCTTT. It encodes CASSPDRGYGTEAFF.